One and the same sample provided the 30 T cell receptor beta chains below, sequenced in a study of spatial heterogeneity in lung cancer. Time point defined: sample taken at primary tumor resection. Tumor, nontumor lung or frozen PBMC supplied whole RNA that was sequenced unsorted. TCRdb fed the 5' RACE reads into MiXCR, producing one record per CDR3 protein. In the table there are roughly 79,000 distinct CDR3 sequences, over 9.5% of which are singletons. Source: PBMCs, taken at surgery. The receptor set was obtained from a male donor with early-stage non-small cell lung cancer.

V and J are TRBV6-5 and TRBJ2-5; 12 bases are shared with TRBD1. The germline gives CDR1 MNHEY, CDR2 SVGAGI. V dropped 10 bases and J dropped 4; count of bases not matched to a gene: 4. The CDR3 runs 13 residues. The CDR3, as DNA: TGTGCCACCCGGGACAGGGGGCGAGAGACCCAGTACTTC. This translates into CATRDRGRETQYF.

The sample holds many counts of this clonotype. The V call is TRBV10-1, the J call TRBJ2-7; D unresolved. From germline, CDR1 is WNHNN and CDR2 SYGVQD (reference sequence). This CDR3 has 13 residues. Trimming took off 3 bases at V and 2 bases at J, with 8 bases between the two ends. CDR3 loop: CASSDPGAYEQYF. CDR3 sequence (DNA): TGCGCCAGCAGTGACCCTGGCGCCTACGAGCAGTACTTC.

The V and J genes are TRBV29-1 and TRBJ2-7, with 7 bases aligning to TRBD1. Germline V gives CDR1 SQVTM, CDR2 ANQGSEA. The CDR3 runs to 12 residues. V lost 7 bases to trimming and J lost 3 bases; unmatched junction nucleotides: 6. CDR3 in amino acids: CSAGQANYEQYF. CDR3 nucleotide sequence: TGCAGCGCCGGACAGGCGAACTACGAGCAGTACTTC.

V is TRBV7-2 and J is TRBJ2-7, with TRBD2 as a possible D gene (6 bases). CDR3 size: 12 residues. Trimming took 7 bases from V and 9 from J, leaving 16 bases between them. Germline V gene sequence: CDR1 SGHTA, CDR2 FQGNSA. The chain's CDR3 is CASTSSGLGQYF. Here the CDR3 DNA reads TGTGCCAGCACCTCCAGCGGGCTGGGGCAGTACTTC.

This clonotype has at least ten counts. V is TRBV27 and J is TRBJ1-2; D is possibly TRBD1 (6 bases). The CDR3 loop spans 16 amino acids. In germline, CDR1 is MNHEY, CDR2 SMNVEV (reference sequence). V lost 8 bases to trimming and J lost 4 bases, with 23 bases between them. CDR3 coding DNA: TGTGCCAGCTCCACAATCGGCAGGGGAGGTGGCTATGGCTACACCTTC. Protein product: CASSTIGRGGGYGYTF.

In its sample, this clonotype was seen a few times. The chain combines TRBV15 with TRBJ1-1, with D perhaps matching TRBD1 (5 bases). This CDR3 region has 14 residues. From germline, CDR1 is LNHNV and CDR2 YYDKDF (reference sequence). Trimming took 1 base from V and 5 from J, leaving 11 bases between them. The CDR3 nucleotides are TGTGCCACCAGCAGAGGCGGGGGGGGAACTGAAGCTTTCTTT. Translating it yields CATSRGGGGTEAFF.

CDR3: CAWGTSGVDTQYF. CDR3 in DNA: TGTGCCTGGGGGACTAGCGGAGTTGATACGCAGTATTTT. The gene calls are TRBV30 and TRBJ2-3; 11 bases match TRBD2. The CDR3 has 13 amino acids. Germline V gives CDR1 GTSNPN, CDR2 SVGIG (reference sequence). Trimming took 5 bases from V and 6 from J; bases not matched to a gene: 4.

This clonotype has just one count. This chain connects TRBV5-1 to TRBJ2-2; 13 bases fit TRBD2. Germline loops: CDR1 SGHRS, CDR2 YFSETQ. V was pared by 4 bases and J by 1 base, with 4 bases of the junction left unmatched. The CDR3 has 17 residues. CDR3 protein: CASSAGLAGLNTGELFF. CDR3 bases: TGCGCCAGCAGCGCGGGACTAGCGGGACTGAACACCGGGGAGCTGTTTTTT.

This clonotype has a handful of counts. The chain carries TRBV7-9 and TRBJ2-1; D tentatively fits TRBD1 or TRBD2 (5 bases each). Trimming took 5 bases from V and 7 from J, leaving 15 bases between them. The CDR3 sequence is 14 residues long. Germline CDR1 reads SEHNR; CDR2 reads FQNEAQ (reference sequence). This CDR3 is CASSPSGSGNEQFF. The DNA of the CDR3 is TGTGCCAGCAGCCCCAGCGGTTCAGGGAATGAGCAGTTCTTC. Full variable domain (missing parts from reference TRBV7-9 and TRBJ2-1): DTGVSQNPRHKITKRGQNVTFRCDPISEHNRLYWYRQTLGQGPEFLTYFQNEAQLEKSRLLSDRFSAERPKGSFSTLEIQRTEQGDSAMYLCASSPSGSGNEQFFGPGTRLTVL.

This clonotype was observed a handful of times. For the CDR3, the DNA is TGTGCCAGTAGTGGCAGTGGCAATGAGCAGTTCTTC. This encodes CASSGSGNEQFF. The V call is TRBV19, the J call TRBJ2-1; D gene ambiguous. The CDR3 totals 12 residues. The germline gives CDR1 LNHDA, CDR2 SQIVND (reference sequence). Deletions cut 5 bases from V and 6 bases from J, with 8 bases between.

The V call is TRBV30, the J call TRBJ1-5; D unresolved. Germline CDR1 reads GTSNPN; CDR2 reads SVGIG (reference sequence). Trimming cost V 4 bases and J 9 bases, with 16 bases left between them. CDR3 length equals 13 residues. The CDR3 loop is CAWTQGRGGPQHF. DNA for the CDR3: TGTGCCTGGACCCAAGGGCGGGGAGGGCCCCAGCATTTT.

The CDR3 DNA reads TGCAGCGTGTACCCCGGACTAGGGAACAATGAGCAGTTCTTC. Its protein product is CSVYPGLGNNEQFF. The V and J genes are TRBV29-1 and TRBJ2-1; the match to TRBD2 covers 7 bases. The CDR3 length is 14 residues. Germline V CDR1 and CDR2: SQVTM, ANQGSEA. The trim removed 6 bases at V and 5 bases at J, leaving 10 bases unmatched.

This clonotype was seen only a few times. The genes are TRBV11-2 and TRBJ2-1, with a tentative D call TRBD1 (5 bases). The V end lost 5 bases, the J end lost 3 bases, and 8 bases lay between the germline ends. The germline V gene encodes CDR1 SGHAT and CDR2 FQNNGV. This CDR3 contains 13 residues. Here the CDR3 reads CASSPGNYNEQFF. The CDR3 region has the DNA TGTGCCAGCAGCCCAGGGAACTACAATGAGCAGTTCTTC.

This clonotype was picked up a small number of times. The V call is TRBV29-1, the J call TRBJ2-1; D may match TRBD1 or TRBD2 (6 bases each). Germline-derived CDR1 and CDR2 are SQVTM and ANQGSEA. Trimming removed 6 bases from V and 4 bases from J, with 16 bases in between. CDR3 length equals 14 residues. CDR3 residues: CSVIPGGGYNEQFF. The CDR3 coding sequence is TGCAGCGTCATTCCTGGAGGGGGGTACAATGAGCAGTTCTTC.

J is TRBJ2-2 and V is TRBV5-5; D not certain. The CDR3 runs 12 residues. Trimming cost V 2 bases and J 11 bases, with 10 bases left between them. The germline CDR1 and CDR2 sequences are SGHKS and YYEKEE (reference sequence). The CDR3 sequence is CASSFGGSELFF. CDR3 sequence (DNA): TGTGCCAGCAGCTTCGGCGGTTCTGAGCTGTTTTTT. The entire variable domain, with the rest obtained from reference TRBV5-5 and TRBJ2-2, is as follows: DAGVTQSPTHLIKTRGQQVTLRCSPISGHKSVSWYQQVLGQGPQFIFQYYEKEERGRGNFPDRFSARQFPNYSSELNVNALLLGDSALYLCASSFGGSELFFGEGSRLTVL.

This clonotype was recorded a few times. The chain carries TRBV29-1 and TRBJ1-2; 8 positions agree with TRBD1. The V gene end was trimmed by 4 bases and the J gene end by 4 bases; junction bases not matched to a gene: 5. Looked up from germline, CDR1 is SQVTM and CDR2 is ANQGSEA. This CDR3 has 13 amino acids. CDR3 sequence reads: CSVVTQGGYGYTF. In DNA, the CDR3 is TGCAGCGTTGTTACACAGGGGGGCTATGGCTACACCTTC.

This clonotype has at least ten counts. This chain connects TRBV7-9 to TRBJ1-4, with no clear D. Trimming shortened V by 1 base and J by 4 bases, and 7 bases separated the two germline ends. CDR1 and CDR2 (germline): SEHNR, FQNEAQ (reference sequence). The CDR3 runs 14 residues. CDR3 region: CASSLGAGNEKLFF. The DNA of the CDR3 is TGTGCCAGCAGCTTAGGCGCGGGTAATGAAAAACTGTTTTTT.

This clonotype came up many times. The chain links TRBV7-9 to TRBJ1-1; D may be TRBD1 (5 bases). V lost 3 bases, J lost 4 bases, and 15 bases lay in between. Germline V lookup: CDR1 SEHNR, CDR2 FQNEAQ (reference sequence). The CDR3 runs 15 residues. In DNA form, the CDR3 reads TGTGCCAGCAGCTTGGTTCAGGGTAGGGTCACTGAAGCTTTCTTT. This gives the protein CASSLVQGRVTEAFF. The variable domain in full, with the rest retrieved from reference TRBV7-9 and TRBJ1-1, is DTGVSQNPRHKITKRGQNVTFRCDPISEHNRLYWYRQTLGQGPEFLTYFQNEAQLEKSRLLSDRFSAERPKGSFSTLEIQRTEQGDSAMYLCASSLVQGRVTEAFFGQGTRLTVV.

This clonotype was counted many times. The chain uses TRBV7-9 and TRBJ2-5; 10 positions match TRBD2. V shed 3 bases and J 5 bases; nucleotides not matched to a gene: 0. The CDR3 has 13 amino acids. The germline V gene encodes CDR1 SEHNR and CDR2 FQNEAQ (reference sequence). The CDR3 protein is CASSFSGRETQYF. CDR3 DNA sequence: TGTGCCAGCAGCTTTAGCGGGAGGGAGACCCAGTACTTC.

The rearrangement links TRBV29-1 to TRBJ1-5, with 7 bases identical to TRBD1. V was pared by 5 bases and J by 4 bases, with 5 bases of the junction left unmatched. The CDR3 consists of 13 residues. CDR1 and CDR2 from the germline V gene are SQVTM and ANQGSEA. CDR3 residues: CSVSGTVNQPQHF. The CDR3 DNA follows: TGCAGCGTTTCCGGGACAGTTAATCAGCCCCAGCATTTT.

This clonotype has at least ten counts. V and J are TRBV12-3 or TRBV12-4 and TRBJ1-3; D is unresolved. Trimming pared 3 bases from V and 0 bases from J, leaving 12 bases between. This CDR3 spans 16 amino acids. The CDR3 nucleotides are TGTGCCAGCAGTTTTTTTAGTCTTAACTCTGGAAACACCATATATTTT. Protein: CASSFFSLNSGNTIYF.

V is TRBV7-6 and J is TRBJ2-5, with TRBD1 identical over 7 bases. Germline CDR1 reads SGHVS; CDR2 reads FNYEAQ. After removal of 1 base from V and 3 bases from J, the junction contained 2 bases not matched to a gene. The CDR3 sequence is 14 residues long. The CDR3 reads CASSLVGGEETQYF. The CDR3 DNA reads TGTGCCAGCAGCTTAGTAGGGGGCGAAGAGACCCAGTACTTC.

The chain is built from TRBV24-1 and TRBJ2-2; the D gene is possibly TRBD2 (6 bases). The CDR3 has 14 amino acids. From germline, CDR1 is KGHDR and CDR2 SFDVKD. The ends were cut back, 9 bases at V and 5 bases at J, with 15 bases in the middle. CDR3 sequence (DNA): TGTGCCACCCGGAGCCCAGGAGGGACCGGGGAGCTGTTTTTT. Protein sequence: CATRSPGGTGELFF.

This chain links TRBV29-1 with TRBJ1-1; the match to TRBD1 covers 7 bases. CDR3 length equals 12 residues. The germline gives CDR1 SQVTM, CDR2 ANQGSEA. V gave up 0 bases and J gave up 12 bases; unmatched junction bases: 7. CDR3 DNA: TGCAGCGTTGAAGATGGAGGGGGCGGGACTTTCTTT. This codes for CSVEDGGGGTFF.

This chain links TRBV7-8 with TRBJ2-1, with TRBD2 matching 8 bases. V lost 7 bases, J lost 5 bases, and 10 bases stayed unmatched. The germline V gene encodes CDR1 SGHVS and CDR2 FQNEAQ. This CDR3 spans 15 amino acids. CDR3 amino acids: CASTARVAGNNEQFF. The CDR3 nucleotides read TGTGCCAGCACCGCCCGGGTAGCGGGAAACAATGAGCAGTTCTTC.

In this sample, this clonotype turned up a few times. This chain links TRBV20-1 with TRBJ1-2; D may be TRBD1 (5 bases). The CDR3 covers 15 residues. V lost 2 bases, J lost 5 bases, and 18 bases lay in between. The V gene's germline CDR1 is DFQATT and CDR2 SNEGSKA (reference sequence). The CDR3 nucleotides are TGCAGTGCTAGATCCGACAACTCGGGACGATATGGCTACACCTTC. Translated: CSARSDNSGRYGYTF.

CDR3 in amino acids: CSVENDRAGGYTF. The CDR3 nucleotides read TGCAGCGTCGAGAACGACAGGGCTGGAGGCTACACCTTC. The chain couples TRBV29-1 to TRBJ1-2, with TRBD1 matching over 7 bases. The germline V gene encodes CDR1 SQVTM and CDR2 ANQGSEA. The CDR3 is 13 residues long. V dropped 6 bases and J dropped 8; count of bases not matched to a gene: 12. Looking up the rest from reference TRBV29-1 and TRBJ1-2 gives the full variable domain: SAVISQKPSRDICQRGTSLTIQCQVDSQVTMMFWYRQQPGQSLTLIATANQGSEATYESGFVIDKFPISRPNLTFSTLTVSNMSPEDSSIYLCSVENDRAGGYTFGSGTRLTVV.

This chain links TRBV19 with TRBJ2-1, with unresolved D. CDR1 LNHDA and CDR2 SQIVND come from the germline V gene (reference sequence). There are 13 residues in the CDR3. V gave up 5 bases and J gave up 8 bases, with 13 bases separating them. The CDR3 is CASSPKARDEQFF. CDR3 nucleotide sequence: TGTGCCAGTAGTCCTAAAGCCCGGGATGAGCAGTTCTTC.

The chain uses TRBV25-1 and TRBJ2-3; the match to TRBD2 covers 8 bases. J was trimmed by 5 bases and V by 3 bases; bases with no gene match: 10. The V gene's germline CDR1 is MGHDK and CDR2 SYGVNS. The CDR3 is made up of 16 amino acids. The CDR3 is CASSDSLAGGVDTQYF. The CDR3 bases are TGTGCCAGCAGTGACTCCCTGGCGGGAGGTGTAGATACGCAGTATTTT.

This clonotype turned up a few times. The rearrangement uses TRBV27 and TRBJ2-7, with 9 positions matching TRBD1. Germline V gene lookup returns CDR1 MNHEY and CDR2 SMNVEV (reference sequence). This CDR3 spans 15 amino acids. V lost 3 bases and J lost 5; bases outside the gene matches: 8. The CDR3 sequence: CASSLFGTGSDEQYF. The CDR3 coding sequence is TGTGCCAGCAGTTTGTTCGGGACAGGGTCCGACGAGCAGTACTTC.